This paragraph reports one T cell receptor beta chain. This sample was taken from a study of T-cell reconstitution after alpha-beta-depleted transplantation in children. V lost 4 bases to trimming and J lost 11 bases, with 11 bases between them. Germline V gene data show CDR1 as SGHAT and CDR2 as FQNNGV. The CDR3 consists of 11 residues. The TCRbeta library was prepared with unique molecular identifiers. One entry per CDR3 protein, called by TCRdb with MiXCR from the PCR reads. The sample shows some 180,000 distinct CDR3 sequences, approximately 7% of them seen only once. The chain carries TRBV11-2 and TRBJ1-1; D gene uncertain. This TCR derives from a boy between 2 and 10 years old with acute lymphoblastic leukemia, due to receive a stem cell transplant. Sequenced here: PBMCs, sampled before TCRalphabeta/CD19-depleted stem cell transplant. The CDR3 DNA reads as TGTGCCAGCAGCTCGGGAGGGTGGGCTTTCTTT. Amino acids: CASSSGGWAFF.